This T cell receptor beta chain derives from a study of T cells in Graves' hyperthyroidism and ophthalmopathy. For the study at large: Blood was drawn when the patient was first diagnosed and still untreated.

There are 19 residues in the CDR3. Germline-derived CDR1 and CDR2 are SGHTA and FQGTGA. V dropped 5 bases and J dropped 2; count of bases not matched to a gene: 16. As to this clonotype: Its antigen is as yet unknown.

General study results and limits: Through a model of 13 V-J features, ophthalmopathy was separated from stable hyperthyroidism. The model forecast ophthalmopathy, anticipating it by a median around 6.5 months before onset.

Duration under 3 months, a NOSPECS grade of at least 4, and a Clinical Activity Score of at least 3 characterized the ophthalmopathy patients. Amplification of TCR beta CDR3 regions was performed using RNA transcripts as template. The HTBI primer set drove a first-round RT-PCR of the TCR CDR3. TCRdb used MiXCR to reprocess the multiplex PCR reads, holding one entry per CDR3 protein. The repertoire holds approximately 400,000 distinct CDR3 sequences, with about 14% as singletons. The sequenced sample was blood. The TCR was taken from a woman in her twenties or thirties with Graves' ophthalmopathy. V gene TRBV7-3 combines with J gene TRBJ2-5, with TRBD2 identical over 11 bases. CDR3 region: CASSHTSSGGYSTQETQYF. CDR3 coding DNA: TGTGCCAGCAGCCATACATCTAGCGGGGGGTACTCGACTCAAGAGACCCAGTACTTC. Full variable domain (rest looked up from reference TRBV7-3 and TRBJ2-5): GAGVSQTPSNKVTEKGKYVELRCDPISGHTALYWYRQSLGQGPEFLIYFQGTGAADDSGLPNDRFFAVRPEGSVSTLKIQRTERGDSAVYLCASSHTSSGGYSTQETQYFGPGTRLLVL.